The sequence of this TCR beta chain was determined in a study of blood T cell repertoires in COVID-19. About the research overall: Sites in the United States, Italy and Spain provided acute and convalescent COVID-19 samples.

Authors' methods: Estimation of nucleated cell counts relied on the amplification of reference gene primers. This table comes from immunoSEQ multiplex PCR, and its TCRdb copy is limited to in-frame clones, with some not included. V and J calls and clone size are given by that table; D and trimming were obtained from the DNA. In the table there are some 120,000 clones, 80% to 90% of which are singletons. Germline assignment: CDR1 SGHRS and CDR2 YFSETQ. CDR3 length: 18 residues. V shed 0 bases and J 2 bases; nucleotides not matched to a gene: 13. The sequenced sample was peripheral blood. The chain recombines TRBV5-1 with TRBJ1-1, with 7 nucleotides matching TRBD1. This sequence was found in a human donor in a cohort sampled during active COVID-19. CDR3 sequence reads: CASSLGGLRGVINTEAFF. The CDR3 region has the DNA TGCGCCAGCAGCTTGGGCGGCCTCAGGGGGGTCATAAACACTGAAGCTTTCTTT.